These T cell receptor beta chains were read from a single sample in a study of T-cell memory formation after mild COVID-19. Using its own MiXCR run on the 5' RACE reads, TCRdb lists one record per CDR3 protein. The top ten hold more than 10% of the sample, which has fewer than 700,000 distinct CDR3 sequences, about a sixth seen once. Input material: PBMCs or a T cell subset sorted from them (not recorded which). The source of these receptors is an adult woman who had mild COVID-19 (a few samples of this study predate the infection). Cell type and time point are not known. Each CDR3 is given with its conserved first and last residue. Fields, in order: J gene, clone size, D gene, V gene, CDR3 protein, CDR3 DNA. A D gene is named only where the DNA matches it firmly. The listing skips clone size in some rows; elsewhere it reads once, few, many or a size class.

TRBJ2-7	few	NA	TRBV20-1	CSARVLSEQYF	TGCAGTGCTAGAGTACTAAGCGAGCAGTACTTC
TRBJ2-7	few	TRBD2	TRBV18	CASSPLAGGADEQYF	TGTGCCAGCTCACCACTAGCGGGGGGCGCGGACGAGCAGTACTTC
TRBJ2-5	NA	TRBD1	TRBV3-1	CASSGQVYQYF	TGTGCCAGCAGCGGACAGGTCTACCAGTACTTC
TRBJ2-7	NA	NA	TRBV3-1	CASSPGLAQLGEQYF	TGTGCCAGCAGCCCCGGGCTCGCCCAACTGGGGGAGCAGTACTTC
TRBJ1-2	NA	TRBD1	TRBV10-3	CATGQGQNYGYTF	TGTGCCACGGGACAGGGGCAGAACTATGGCTACACCTTC
TRBJ2-1	few	TRBD2	TRBV29-1	CSVERGTSGNEQFF	TGCAGCGTTGAAAGAGGGACTAGCGGCAATGAGCAGTTCTTC
TRBJ1-2	few	NA	TRBV5-1	CASSLGGGVDGYTF	TGCGCCAGCAGCTTGGGGGGGGGTGTAGATGGCTACACCTTC
TRBJ2-7	NA	NA	TRBV10-2	CASRAGTIYEQYF	TGCGCCAGCAGAGCCGGGACAATCTACGAGCAGTACTTC
TRBJ1-3	NA	NA	TRBV6-5	CASSYFRGSGNTIYF	TGTGCCAGCAGTTACTTTCGCGGCTCTGGAAACACCATATATTTT
TRBJ2-1	few	NA	TRBV5-6	CASSLDPEPGRNEQFF	TGTGCCAGCAGCCTGGACCCGGAGCCGGGTAGGAATGAGCAGTTCTTC